This T cell receptor beta chain was sequenced during a study of blood T cell repertoires in COVID-19. The overall study: The origin of the acute and convalescent COVID-19 samples was the United States, Italy and Spain. Nucleic acid was either cDNA or gDNA, and it came from T cells, B-cell-depleted T cells, or PBMCs.

Libraries were prepared by immunoSEQ multiplex PCR; TCRdb keeps only in-frame clonotypes and omits some of them. The data contain approximately 50,000 clones, around 79% of them singletons. This clone was observed a few times. Source material: peripheral blood. The receptor's source is a man between 65 and 85 years old with acute or convalescent COVID-19.

CDR3 coding DNA: TGTGCCAGCAGCTCGGCGGGGGGCCCGAACACCGGGGAGCTGTTTTTT. Protein sequence: CASSSAGGPNTGELFF. The chain has TRBV7-3 and TRBJ2-2, with TRBD2 matching 8 bases. Germline V gene data show CDR1 as SGHTA and CDR2 as FQGTGA. The junction had 4 bases not matched to a gene; V was cut back by 4 bases and J by 0 bases. The CDR3 extends over 16 amino acids.